Below, 21 T cell receptor beta chains from the same sample are listed, as sequenced in a study of identical twins (dated by TCRdb to about 2016). Receptor amplification or capture employed 5' RACE. The listed sequencing device is Illumina HiSeq 2000. TCRdb itself trimmed the public reads at Q25 with fastp, ran MiXCR and retained productive beta chains. Rows with one shared CDR3 protein collapse into an entry with the most common genes and DNA. Present in this sample are 1.5 million to 2 million distinct CDR3 sequences, around 33% of which were seen just once. The top ten hold around 0.25% of the sample. Sequenced input: cord blood. The receptors were gathered from a newborn girl in good health.

This chain links TRBV10-2 with TRBJ2-2, with unresolved D. The V gene's germline CDR1 is WSHSY and CDR2 SAAADI. This CDR3 spans 14 amino acids. Between the trimmed V and J ends, which lost 1 base and 4 bases, there was a span of 7 bases. The CDR3 DNA reads as TGCGCCAGCAGTGAGTTGCCCACCACCGGGGAGCTGTTTTTT. This codes for CASSELPTTGELFF.

This chain links TRBV29-1 with TRBJ2-1; 8 positions match TRBD1. This CDR3 spans 20 amino acids. Germline V CDR1 and CDR2: SQVTM, ANQGSEA. Germline trimming cut 4 bases from V and 1 base from J; bases unmatched to any gene: 21. As DNA, the CDR3 is TGCAGCGTTGCCCTCGGGGCAGGGGGCGAGGTTCGGGAGTCCTACAATGAGCAGTTCTTC. This encodes CSVALGAGGEVRESYNEQFF.

This clonotype occurred a few times. The CDR3 loop reads CASRQTRTLPYEQYF. The CDR3 DNA follows: TGTGCCAGCAGACAAACCAGGACGTTGCCCTACGAGCAGTACTTC. J is TRBJ2-7 and V is TRBV28; D uncertain. The CDR3 has 15 residues. The V end lost 6 bases, the J end lost 2 bases, and 17 bases lay between the germline ends. CDR1 MDHEN and CDR2 SYDVKM come from the germline V gene.

This clonotype was detected only a few times. This rearrangement joins TRBV3-1 to TRBJ2-3; D unclear. This CDR3 is 12 amino acids long. With 4 bases removed from V and 8 bases from J, the gap between germline ends came to 10 bases. The germline V gene has CDR1 LGHDT and CDR2 YNNKEL (reference sequence). The CDR3 spells CASSPRPGTQYF. DNA for the CDR3: TGTGCCAGCAGCCCGAGACCTGGTACGCAGTATTTT.

A few counts support this clonotype. The chain uses TRBV27 and TRBJ1-2; D perhaps matches TRBD1 (6 bases). The ends were cut back, 4 bases at V and 3 bases at J, with 12 bases in the middle. Germline V gives CDR1 MNHEY, CDR2 SMNVEV (reference sequence). The length of the CDR3 is 14 residues. DNA for the CDR3: TGTGCCAGCAGTTCTCGGAGGGGGGACTATGGCTACACCTTC. Translation gives CASSSRRGDYGYTF.

This sequence joins TRBV14 and TRBJ2-3; D uncertain. There are 16 residues in the CDR3. CDR1 and CDR2 (germline): SGHDN, FVKESK. V was trimmed by 1 base and J by 0 bases, leaving 11 bases between them. CDR3 in amino acids: CASSQGLGPSTDTQYF. In DNA, the CDR3 is TGTGCCAGCAGCCAAGGTCTTGGACCCAGCACAGATACGCAGTATTTT.

The sample holds a few counts of this clonotype. The V gene is TRBV6-1, the J gene TRBJ1-3; D is uncertain. CDR1 and CDR2 from the germline V gene are MNHNS and SASEGT. This CDR3 spans 11 amino acids. Trimming removed 11 bases at V and 1 base at J, with 6 bases between. In DNA form, the CDR3 reads TGTGCCTCGGGTTCTGGAAACACCATATATTTT. It yields the protein CASGSGNTIYF.

Only a few counts were recorded for this clonotype. This chain joins TRBV7-9 and TRBJ1-4, with D tentatively TRBD1 (6 bases). Germline V gives CDR1 SEHNR, CDR2 FQNEAQ (reference sequence). The CDR3 contains 14 residues. V lost 5 bases, J lost 3 bases, and 10 bases lay in between. The CDR3 sequence is CASSQGTSNEKLFF. CDR3 nucleotides: TGTGCCAGCAGCCAGGGGACGTCTAATGAAAAACTGTTTTTT.

There are a few counts of this clonotype. The chain links TRBV4-2 to TRBJ2-1; 12 nucleotides line up with TRBD2. This CDR3 has 18 residues. V lost 1 base and J lost 0; bases outside the gene matches: 4. Germline V CDR1 and CDR2: LGHNA, YNFKEQ. CDR3 DNA: TGTGCCAGCAGCCAAGTCGCTAGCGGGAGGGCCTCCTACAATGAGCAGTTCTTC. Its protein product is CASSQVASGRASYNEQFF.

This clonotype appeared a few times. Compared with germline, one end of the junction differs, possibly owing to a read error. The J gene is TRBJ2-3, the V gene TRBV7-2, with TRBD1 identical over 7 bases. This CDR3 region has 13 residues. The germline V gene has CDR1 SGHTA and CDR2 FQGNSA. CDR3 sequence (DNA): TGTGCCGGCAGCAACCGGGACAGAGATACGCAGTATTTT. Translating gives CAGSNRDRDTQYF.

This clonotype was detected a few times. The J gene is TRBJ1-2, the V gene TRBV19; TRBD1 is a possible D gene (6 bases). Between the trimmed V and J ends, which lost 7 bases and 7 bases, there was a span of 13 bases. This CDR3 is 12 amino acids long. The germline CDR1 and CDR2 sequences are LNHDA and SQIVND (reference sequence). Here the CDR3 DNA reads TGTGCCAGTATGACGGGGGCTGGTGGCTACACCTTC. Its protein is CASMTGAGGYTF.

This clonotype has only a few counts. One end of the junction fails to match germline, which may point to a read error. The chain employs TRBV5-1 and TRBJ2-2, with TRBD2 identical over 10 bases. CDR1 and CDR2 (germline): SGHRS, YFSETQ. The CDR3 runs to 16 residues. CDR3 sequence reads: CASSFRLAGDTGELFF. The CDR3 DNA reads as TGTGCCAGCAGTTTTCGGCTAGCGGGAGACACCGGGGAGCTGTTTTTT. Variable domain in full (rest from reference TRBV5-1 and TRBJ2-2): KAGVTQTPRYLIKTRGQQVTLSCSPISGHRSVSWYQQTPGQGLQFLFEYFSETQRNKGNFPGRFSGRQFSNSRSEMNVSTLELGDSALYLCASSFRLAGDTGELFFGEGSRLTVL.

This chain connects TRBV7-9 to TRBJ1-4; 9 nucleotides align to TRBD1. V lost 3 bases, J lost 8 bases, and 7 bases stayed unmatched. This CDR3 has 15 amino acids. The V gene's germline CDR1 is SEHNR and CDR2 FQNEAQ (reference sequence). CDR3 coding DNA: TGTGCCAGCAGCTTTGGGGACAGGGAGCAAGAAAAACTGTTTTTT. It encodes CASSFGDREQEKLFF.

CDR3 DNA: TGTGCCAGTAGTCAGGGATGGGATGAGCAGTTCTTC. Protein product: CASSQGWDEQFF. The chain combines TRBV19 with TRBJ2-1, with D perhaps matching TRBD1 (5 bases). The CDR3 is 12 amino acids. Germline CDR1 reads LNHDA; CDR2 reads SQIVND (reference sequence). V was shortened by 5 bases and J by 8 bases, with 10 bases between the two germline ends.

The rearrangement links TRBV12-3 or TRBV12-4 to TRBJ2-7, with 12 bases that match TRBD2. The CDR3 has 15 amino acids. V shed 6 bases and J 10 bases; nucleotides not matched to a gene: 13. Here the CDR3 DNA reads TGTGCCAGCAGACCCGGGACTAGCGGGCCCGGGGCCCAGTACTTC. Protein product: CASRPGTSGPGAQYF.

The rearrangement uses TRBV2 and TRBJ2-7; possible D gene TRBD1, 5 bases. Trimming cost V 6 bases and J 0 bases, with 15 bases left between them. There are 15 residues in the CDR3. The germline V gene has CDR1 SNHLY and CDR2 FYNNEI. The CDR3 coding sequence is TGTGCCAGCAGCGAGATACAGGCGAGCTCCTACGAGCAGTACTTC. Residues: CASSEIQASSYEQYF.

Only a few counts were recorded for this clonotype. The chain employs TRBV2 and TRBJ2-1; 12 bases align to TRBD2. With V trimmed by 10 bases and J by 10 bases, 8 bases remained unmatched. The CDR3 contains 13 residues. Looked up from germline, CDR1 is SNHLY and CDR2 is FYNNEI. CDR3 DNA sequence: TGTGCCAACGATAGACTAGCGGGGGAAGAGCAGTTCTTC. It translates to CANDRLAGEEQFF. The full variable domain, completed using reference TRBV2 and TRBJ2-1, is EPEVTQTPSHQVTQMGQEVILRCVPISNHLYFYWYRQILGQKVEFLVSFYNNEISEKSEIFDDQFSVERPDGSNFTLKIRSTKLEDSAMYFCANDRLAGEEQFFGPGTRLTVL.

This clonotype has more than one count but fewer than ten. The chain has TRBV20-1 and TRBJ2-5; D unresolved. V lost 0 bases and J 1 base, leaving 15 bases between the germline ends. CDR1 and CDR2 (germline): DFQATT, SNEGSKA (reference sequence). The length of the CDR3 is 16 residues. CDR3 coding DNA: TGCAGTGCTAGAGATGGCTACTTAATTCTCCAAGAGACCCAGTACTTC. Its translation: CSARDGYLILQETQYF.

Only a few counts were recorded for this clonotype. This rearrangement joins TRBV14 to TRBJ2-5; D tentatively reads TRBD1 or TRBD2 (5 bases each). CDR3 size: 16 residues. Germline CDR1 is SGHDN and CDR2 is FVKESK. V lost 4 bases and J lost 0, with 15 bases in between. The CDR3 reads CASSLRDAWYQETQYF. CDR3 DNA sequence: TGTGCCAGCAGCCTCCGGGACGCTTGGTACCAAGAGACCCAGTACTTC.

J is TRBJ2-7 and V is TRBV5-1; TRBD2 aligns across 8 bases. The CDR3 is 14 amino acids. CDR1 and CDR2 (germline): SGHRS, YFSETQ. The trim removed 4 bases at V and 5 bases at J, leaving 8 bases unmatched. The CDR3 here is CASSARGAYNEQYF. In nucleotides, the CDR3 is TGCGCCAGCAGCGCGCGGGGGGCTTACAACGAGCAGTACTTC.

The rearrangement joins TRBV7-8 to TRBJ1-4, with D possibly TRBD1 on 6 matching bases. Trimming stripped 5 bases from V and 7 bases from J, with 23 bases between. CDR1 is SGHVS, CDR2 FQNEAQ, per germline. The CDR3 loop spans 17 amino acids. CDR3 coding DNA: TGTGCCAGCAGCCCCCAGGGGTGGGCTACCCTGGGTGAAAAACTGTTTTTT. Its protein is CASSPQGWATLGEKLFF.